The 7 T cell receptor beta chains listed next were all sequenced from one sample in a study of blood T cell repertoires in COVID-19. The protocol was immunoSEQ multiplex PCR, while the TCRdb copy is restricted to in-frame clones and leaves out a portion. The table records hundreds of thousands of clones, approximately 85% of them present only once. What was sequenced was peripheral blood. Source of these receptors: a man aged 45-65 years with active or convalescent COVID-19.

V is TRBV6-2 or TRBV6-3 and J is TRBJ1-2, with 9 bases aligning to TRBD1. The V segment lost 0 bases and the J segment 6 bases; nucleotides outside the gene matches: 14. Germline V gives CDR1 MNHEY, CDR2 SVGEGT. This CDR3 is built from 18 residues. This chain's CDR3 is CASSYSRTGANQRDGYTF. In DNA form, the CDR3 reads TGTGCCAGCAGTTACTCGAGGACAGGGGCCAACCAAAGGGATGGCTACACCTTC.

This clone was observed a few times. This rearrangement joins TRBV3-1 (or the pseudogene TRBV3-2) to TRBJ2-7; D remains unclear. This CDR3 has 15 amino acids. Germline-derived CDR1 and CDR2 are LGHDT and YNNKEL (reference sequence). The V end lost 6 bases, the J end lost 2 bases, and 17 bases lay between the germline ends. As DNA, the CDR3 is TGTGCCAGCAGACGCTTACTGAGACATCCCTACGAGCAGTACTTC. Its protein is CASRRLLRHPYEQYF.

This clone has more than one count but fewer than ten. CDR3 DNA sequence: TGTGCCAGCAGTTACCTAAATGGACAGGGGGTGGAGGCTGAAGCTTTCTTT. Its translation: CASSYLNGQGVEAEAFF. The J gene is TRBJ1-1, the V gene TRBV6-2 or TRBV6-3; 10 bases fit TRBD1. CDR3 length: 17 residues. Looked up from germline, CDR1 is MNHEY and CDR2 is SVGEGT. Losses at the gene ends were 2 bases for V and 6 bases for J; bases not matched to a gene: 12.

The CDR3 region has the DNA TGCAGCGCCGGGACTAGCGGGACCCAGTACTTC. This codes for CSAGTSGTQYF. This rearrangement joins TRBV29-1 to TRBJ2-5, with 11 bases lining up with TRBD2. CDR3 size: 11 residues. Germline CDR1 and CDR2: SQVTM and ANQGSEA. J gave up 7 bases and V 7 bases, and 2 bases lay outside the gene matches.

The count of this clone is one. V and J are TRBV5-4 and TRBJ1-6, with D unclear. The ends were cut back, 2 bases at V and 9 bases at J, with 9 bases in the middle. The CDR3 is 13 residues long. The germline V gene encodes CDR1 SGHNT and CDR2 YYREEE (reference sequence). The CDR3 nucleotides are TGTGCCAGCAGCTTCCAGGCAGCTTCACCCCTCCACTTT. Protein sequence: CASSFQAASPLHF.

The rearrangement links TRBV6-5 to TRBJ2-3; D is undetermined. The CDR3 is made up of 13 amino acids. V lost 6 bases and J 5 bases, leaving 12 bases between the germline ends. Germline V gene data show CDR1 as MNHEY and CDR2 as SVGAGI. The CDR3: CASSAEIQDTQYF. CDR3 in DNA: TGTGCCAGCAGCGCCGAGATCCAAGATACGCAGTATTTT.

The V call is TRBV5-4, the J call TRBJ2-1, with TRBD2 matching 16 bases. Germline CDR1 SGHNT, CDR2 YYREEE (reference sequence). V shed 4 bases and J 8 bases; nucleotides not matched to a gene: 6. The CDR3 spans 16 residues. CDR3 coding DNA: TGTGCCAGCAGCACGGGACTAGCGGGAGGGTGGTATGAGCAGTTCTTC. This translates into CASSTGLAGGWYEQFF.